This TCR beta chain was obtained from a study of cytomegalovirus exposure and HLA in healthy donors. General observations from the study: A later analysis, which compared TCR beta chains of equal frequency, found the HLA-associated ones more clonally expanded. In a later analysis, at a false discovery rate of 0.05, 16,951 TCR beta sequences were associated with HLA alleles.

From germline, CDR1 is SGHVS and CDR2 FQNEAQ. Trimming removed 5 bases from V and 4 bases from J, with 24 bases in between. The CDR3 sequence is 18 residues long. A remark on this clone: No antigen is known for it.

13 Jbeta primers and 60 Vbeta primers were used for the PCR. TCRdb's copy holds only in-frame clones and misses some; the assay was immunoSEQ multiplex PCR. The sample has roughly 200,000 clones, 75% to 90% seen once. There were likely unrecorded immune exposures, though donors were nominally healthy when sampled. The sequenced sample was PBMCs. The J gene is TRBJ2-1, the V gene TRBV7-8; D remains unclear. The source of this sequence is a woman in her thirties in good health and CMV-seronegative. CDR3 region: CASSLIYATPGHYNEQFF. The DNA for the CDR3 is TGTGCCAGCAGCCTAATCTACGCGACTCCCGGTCATTACAATGAGCAGTTCTTC. Based on the CDR3 plus reference TRBV7-8 and TRBJ2-1, the full variable domain is GAGVSQSPRYKVAKRGQDVALRCDPISGHVSLFWYQQALGQGPEFLTYFQNEAQLDKSGLPSDRFFAERPEGSVSTLKIQRTQQEDSAVYLCASSLIYATPGHYNEQFFGPGTRLTVL.